This T cell receptor beta chain was recorded in a study of T cells in Graves' hyperthyroidism and ophthalmopathy (dated by TCRdb to between 2019 and 2020). With respect to the entire study: Peripheral blood samples were taken at initial diagnosis, before any treatment was given. TCR V-J signatures able to tell the groups apart were searched for in a discovery cohort of 90 to 100 patients, of whom approximately 40 had Graves' ophthalmopathy and roughly 59 had stable Graves' hyperthyroidism. Whether ophthalmopathy could be predicted prospectively was tested in an independent validation cohort made up of approximately 19 hyperthyroidism patients plus 17 patients who later progressed to ophthalmopathy. The approximately 95 discovery patients were divided at random into training and test sets in a 7:3 ratio. In addition, the study compared T-cell repertoires in thyroid tissue and in blood from roughly six Graves' hyperthyroidism patients. After sampling, hyperthyroidism patients received methimazole starting at 30 mg daily, and ophthalmopathy patients received high-dose intravenous methylprednisolone. The paper describes TCR Vbeta CDR3 sequencing of fewer than 150 peripheral blood samples, made up of 43 ophthalmopathy patients, some 76 hyperthyroidism patients and 17 progressor patients.

This clonotype was detected ten times or more. Its antigen is not yet known. Within one base of it there is no much larger clone, and no base qualities were kept. CDR1 and CDR2 (DFQATT, SNEGSKA) derive from the germline V gene (reference sequence). The CDR3 runs 14 amino acids, cysteine and phenylalanine included. Only the CDR3 part of the read is kept: 42 bases, read in frame from the first base. At the junction V is shortened by 5 bases and J by 3 bases; bases outside the gene matches: 7. A patient counted as having stable Graves' hyperthyroidism if no progression to ophthalmopathy occurred over 18 months of follow-up. Hyperthyroidism patients were newly diagnosed, had a disease duration of under 2 months, and were aged 18 to 65 years. Any patient with an uncontrolled infection, another autoimmune disease, pregnancy or lactation was excluded. Diagnoses relied on clinical symptoms, serum thyroxine and TRAb, thyroid ultrasound and orbital computed tomography. PBMCs were isolated from around 10 ml of fresh peripheral blood by Ficoll-Paque density gradient centrifugation. Total RNA was extracted with Trizol reagent, and quality was checked on an Agilent 2100 Bioanalyzer.

The full study reports these points: Sample size was not statistically predetermined, and investigators were not blinded to group allocation. In validation, progression to ophthalmopathy was predicted by the model with roughly 71% sensitivity and under 85% specificity, a median of about 6.8 months before onset. Ophthalmopathy was separated from stable hyperthyroidism by a 13 V-J signature model, with around 90% sensitivity and 81% to 83% specificity obtained in cross-validation and 80%/75% obtained in testing. Most expanded thyroid clonotypes (frequency above 0.001) were also detected in blood, a finding suggesting that blood repertoires may reflect thyroid immune responses.

Amplification of TCR beta CDR3 regions was carried out from RNA transcripts. The TCR CDR3 was subjected to a first round of RT-PCR using the HTBI primer set and the Qiagen OneStep RT-PCR kit. Libraries were constructed in a second round of multiplex PCR, after which size selection and purification were carried out. The libraries were sequenced on an Illumina HiSeq2000 using paired-end 100 bp reads. Processing in the source paper ran as follows. SOAPnuke was used to process the raw data, throwing out any read that contained adapters or uncalled bases, had a mean Phred below 15, or lacked an exact constant-primer or identifier match. COPE v1.2.5 was used to merge the high-quality paired reads, and each unique nucleotide sequence was defined as a clonotype. Clonotypes were aligned to IMGT TRBV, TRBD and TRBJ reference segments using MiTCR v1.1. The analysis included only V-J combinations with a frequency above 0.0001, which together covered approximately 99% of the repertoires. The TCS score was defined as F50 (clonal expansion) divided by E x V (chaos), with BLOSUM62-based TCRdist calculated between CDR3 peptides within each V-J. Welch's t-statistics and random forest reduced roughly 500 V-J features to roughly 13, which were used in a naive Bayes classifier (R e1071). The public reads were reprocessed in TCRdb via fastp at Q25 and MiXCR, keeping in-frame beta chains. Rows with one shared CDR3 protein collapse into an entry with the most common genes and DNA. None of the V and J calls come from the authors' own analysis; TCRdb made them. The sample table records 650,000 to 750,000 distinct CDR3 sequences; less than 15% of these occur just once. The ten top clones hold 10% of the sample.

The TCR comes from a woman in her late teens or twenties with Graves' hyperthyroidism. The specimen was blood. The rearrangement combines TRBV20-1 with TRBJ2-3, with 8 bases matching TRBD2. The encoded CDR3 is CSASGTRDTDTQYF. The bases are TGCAGTGCTTCCGGGACTAGAGATACAGATACGCAGTATTTT.